This passage covers 18 T cell receptor beta chains from one sample sequenced in a study of cytomegalovirus exposure and HLA in healthy donors. Researchers ran the PCR with 60 Vbeta and 13 Jbeta primers. Clones were sequenced by immunoSEQ multiplex PCR, and TCRdb holds only the in-frame ones, with some missing. The sample yields about 230,000 clones, 82% seen once. Sequencing was done on a sample of PBMCs. Receptors originate from a woman between 40 and 55 years old in good health and CMV-seronegative.

The rearrangement links TRBV7-2 to TRBJ1-1, with D perhaps matching TRBD1 (6 bases). Trimming left V 5 bases short and J 3 bases short, with 13 bases between. The CDR3 consists of 14 residues. CDR1 is SGHTA and CDR2 is FQGNSA in the germline V gene. The CDR3 nucleotides read TGTGCCAGCAGCCCTTATCAGGGGCACACTGAAGCTTTCTTT. This codes for CASSPYQGHTEAFF.

The V gene is TRBV7-2, the J gene TRBJ1-2, with unresolved D. Germline V gene lookup returns CDR1 SGHTA and CDR2 FQGNSA. CDR3 length: 14 amino acids. V gave up 5 bases and J gave up 4 bases, with 14 bases separating them. The CDR3 is CASSPNSGSYGYTF. In DNA, the CDR3 is TGTGCCAGCAGCCCTAATAGCGGTTCCTATGGCTACACCTTC.

V usage is TRBV7-6 and J usage is TRBJ1-3, with D possibly being TRBD1 (6 bases). Trimming took 1 base from V and 4 from J, leaving 11 bases between them. In germline, CDR1 is SGHVS, CDR2 FNYEAQ. This CDR3 contains 15 residues. The CDR3 here is CASSLVATGGNTIYF. In nucleotides, the CDR3 is TGTGCCAGCAGCTTAGTTGCGACAGGCGGAAACACCATATATTTT.

V usage is TRBV9 and J usage is TRBJ1-1; tentatively, D is TRBD1 (5 bases). CDR3 length: 17 residues. CDR1 is SGDLS and CDR2 is YYNGEE in the germline V gene. V shed 0 bases and J shed 5 bases, with 20 bases lying between them. The DNA of the CDR3 is TGTGCCAGCAGCGTAGGGGCCCTAGGAGGGACTAGAACTGAAGCTTTCTTT. Amino acid sequence: CASSVGALGGTRTEAFF.

This chain connects TRBV7-3 to TRBJ1-2; D gene uncertain. The germline V and J ends were trimmed by 7 bases and 6 bases, with 15 bases remaining between them. The germline V gene has CDR1 SGHTA and CDR2 FQGTGA. The CDR3 totals 13 residues. The CDR3 DNA follows: TGTGCCAGCATAGACGTGCGGCGAAATGGCTACACCTTC. The encoded protein is CASIDVRRNGYTF.

V and J are TRBV30 and TRBJ1-6, with a tentative D call TRBD1 (6 bases). In germline, CDR1 is GTSNPN, CDR2 SVGIG (reference sequence). The length of the CDR3 is 13 residues. V shed 0 bases and J shed 15 bases, with 15 bases lying between them. CDR3 residues: CAWSVAYRERLHF. CDR3 nucleotide sequence: TGTGCCTGGAGTGTAGCCTACAGGGAACGCCTCCACTTT.

The chain uses TRBV5-6 and TRBJ2-5; 8 bases line up with TRBD1. The better agreement between TRBJ2-7 and the DNA end casts doubt on the J call. CDR1 is SGHDT, CDR2 YYEEEE, per germline. The CDR3 consists of 18 residues. CDR3 nucleotides: TGTGCCAGCAGCTTCGGACCCTCTCTCCTACAGGGGGGTGGCGAGCAGTACTTC. Translating gives CASSFGPSLLQGGGEQYF.

The gene calls are TRBV4-2 and TRBJ2-3; TRBD2 matches at 8 bases. V trimming: 0 bases; J trimming: 1 base; junction bases outside the gene matches: 3. The germline gives CDR1 LGHNA, CDR2 YNFKEQ. The CDR3 contains 16 residues. CDR3 DNA sequence: TGTGCCAGCAGCCAAGAAAGAGCGGGGGGCACAGATACGCAGTATTTT. Residues: CASSQERAGGTDTQYF.

This rearrangement joins TRBV9 to TRBJ1-1; TRBD1 matches 7 bases. V gave up 4 bases and J gave up 3 bases; unmatched junction bases: 12. The CDR3 has 16 amino acids. CDR1 and CDR2 (germline): SGDLS, YYNGEE. CDR3 nucleotide sequence: TGTGCCAGCAGCCCATCATGGGACAGATCCTACACTGAAGCTTTCTTT. It is translated as CASSPSWDRSYTEAFF.

This sequence joins TRBV28 and TRBJ2-7, with D perhaps TRBD1 (6 bases). Germline V gives CDR1 MDHEN, CDR2 SYDVKM. Trimming stripped 7 bases from V and 6 bases from J, with 22 bases between. The CDR3 sequence is 15 residues long. The CDR3: CASNIGGGNFREQYF. CDR3 DNA: TGTGCCAGCAACATTGGTGGGGGCAACTTCCGCGAGCAGTACTTC.

This chain uses TRBV14 with TRBJ2-1, with TRBD2 matching over 8 bases. The V segment lost 3 bases and the J segment 5 bases; nucleotides outside the gene matches: 12. CDR3 length: 17 residues. The germline V gene encodes CDR1 SGHDN and CDR2 FVKESK. The CDR3, as DNA: TGTGCCAGCAGCCACATAGGCGGGGGGCCCGCAGACAATGAGCAGTTCTTC. Encoded protein: CASSHIGGGPADNEQFF.

This sequence joins TRBV9 and TRBJ1-2; weak D call: TRBD1 (5 bases). V was cut by 3 bases and J by 4 bases, with 22 bases left in between. The germline gives CDR1 SGDLS, CDR2 YYNGEE. The CDR3 runs 17 residues. DNA for the CDR3: TGTGCCAGCAGCGAAGGCCCGTCGGGGGGAGTCAGCTATGGCTACACCTTC. This translates into CASSEGPSGGVSYGYTF.

The rearrangement links TRBV10-1 to TRBJ2-7; 8 bases align to TRBD1. The germline V gene encodes CDR1 WNHNN and CDR2 SYGVQD (reference sequence). V lost 3 bases, J lost 3 bases, and 4 bases stayed unmatched. The CDR3 spans 14 residues. CDR3 loop: CASSDGQGIYEQYF. The CDR3 DNA reads TGCGCCAGCAGTGACGGACAGGGAATCTACGAGCAGTACTTC.

The rearrangement joins TRBV2 to TRBJ2-7, with TRBD1 matching 8 bases. This CDR3 spans 16 amino acids. Germline-derived CDR1 and CDR2 are SNHLY and FYNNEI. V lost 0 bases and J lost 3; bases outside the gene matches: 7. The CDR3 DNA reads TGTGCCAGCAGTGAAGCGCCACCGACAGGGGACTACGAGCAGTACTTC. Residues: CASSEAPPTGDYEQYF. The entire variable domain, with the rest obtained from reference TRBV2 and TRBJ2-7, is as follows: EPEVTQTPSHQVTQMGQEVILRCVPISNHLYFYWYRQILGQKVEFLVSFYNNEISEKSEIFDDQFSVERPDGSNFTLKIRSTKLEDSAMYFCASSEAPPTGDYEQYFGPGTRLTVT.

The chain combines TRBV7-2 with TRBJ1-2, with 11 bases lining up with TRBD1. CDR3 size: 15 residues. The junction had 6 bases not matched to a gene; V was cut back by 2 bases and J by 7 bases. Germline V gene data show CDR1 as SGHTA and CDR2 as FQGNSA. CDR3 residues: CASSLFGQGAGGYTF. CDR3 nucleotides: TGTGCCAGCAGCTTATTCGGACAGGGGGCGGGTGGCTACACCTTC. The variable domain in full, with the rest retrieved from reference TRBV7-2 and TRBJ1-2, is GAGVSQSPSNKVTEKGKDVELRCDPISGHTALYWYRQSLGQGLEFLIYFQGNSAPDKSGLPSDRFSAERTGGSVSTLTIQRTQQEDSAVYLCASSLFGQGAGGYTFGSGTRLTVV.

V gene TRBV21-1 combines with J gene TRBJ1-4; no check of the table's D call, TRBD1, against the DNA was made. TRBV21-1 is designated a pseudogene. The CDR3 consists of 14 residues. The CDR3 loop is CASSTGTGDEKLFF. The CDR3, as DNA: TGTGCCAGCAGCACCGGGACAGGGGATGAAAAACTGTTTTTT.

This chain connects TRBV5-1 to TRBJ1-3; D remains unclear. Per germline, CDR1 SGHRS and CDR2 YFSETQ. The V end was cut by 4 bases, the J end by 2 bases, with 10 bases between. The CDR3 is 14 amino acids. The CDR3 DNA reads TGCGCCAGCAGCGGCGGCTCCGCTGGAAACACCATATATTTT. Its translation is CASSGGSAGNTIYF.

The chain couples TRBV27 to TRBJ2-7; a possible D gene is TRBD2 (6 bases). Trimming cost V 4 bases and J 5 bases, with 18 bases left between them. The CDR3 covers 15 residues. Germline V gene lookup returns CDR1 MNHEY and CDR2 SMNVEV (reference sequence). CDR3 in DNA: TGTGCCAGCAGTTGGCGGGGTGGGGGGACGGACGAGCAGTACTTC. It codes for CASSWRGGGTDEQYF.